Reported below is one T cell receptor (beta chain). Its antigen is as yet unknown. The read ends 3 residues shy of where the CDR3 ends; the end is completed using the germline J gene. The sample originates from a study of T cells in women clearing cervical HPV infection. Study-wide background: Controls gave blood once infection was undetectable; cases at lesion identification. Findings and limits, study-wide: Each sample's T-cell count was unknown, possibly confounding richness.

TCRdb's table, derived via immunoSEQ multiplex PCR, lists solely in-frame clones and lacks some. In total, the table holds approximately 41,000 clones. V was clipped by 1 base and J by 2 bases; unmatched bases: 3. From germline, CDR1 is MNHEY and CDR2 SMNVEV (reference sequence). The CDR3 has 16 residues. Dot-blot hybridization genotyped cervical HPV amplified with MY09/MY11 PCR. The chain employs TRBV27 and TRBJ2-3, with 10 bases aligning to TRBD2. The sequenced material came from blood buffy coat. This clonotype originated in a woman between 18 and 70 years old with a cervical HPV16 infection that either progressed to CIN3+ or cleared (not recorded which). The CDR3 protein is CASSLFTSGNTDTQYF. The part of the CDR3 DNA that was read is TGTGCCAGCAGTTTATTTACTAGCGGGAACACAGATACG.